Following are 13 T cell receptor beta chains from one sample sequenced in a study of T cell changes during pregnancy in multiple sclerosis. Profiling relied on immunoSEQ multiplex PCR, and the TCRdb table lists in-frame clones only, not all of them. The sample lists about 39,000 clones, more than 85% occurring once. Source: CD4+ T cells from peripheral blood mononuclear cells, taken after pregnancy. Every receptor here comes from a female donor in good health, enrolled as a control in a pregnancy study.

This clone turned up a few times. The rearrangement joins TRBV28 to TRBJ2-7; TRBD2 might be the D (6 bases). V was shortened by 2 bases and J by 4 bases, with 6 bases between the two germline ends. Germline V lookup: CDR1 MDHEN, CDR2 SYDVKM. The CDR3 length is 12 residues. The CDR3 nucleotides are TGTGCCAGCAGTTTACGGGGGTACGAGCAGTACTTC. Its translation is CASSLRGYEQYF. Complete variable domain (other parts from reference TRBV28 and TRBJ2-7): DVKVTQSSRYLVKRTGEKVFLECVQDMDHENMFWYRQDPGLGLRLIYFSYDVKMKEKGDIPEGYSVSREKKERFSLILESASTNQTSMYLCASSLRGYEQYFGPGTRLTVT.

Only one count was recorded for this clone. The chain employs TRBV27 and TRBJ1-6; 7 bases are shared with TRBD1. CDR3 size: 16 residues. Looked up from germline, CDR1 is MNHEY and CDR2 is SMNVEV (reference sequence). V lost 5 bases, J lost 9 bases, and 13 bases stayed unmatched. The CDR3 here is CASSPLTGTSGSPLHF. CDR3 sequence (DNA): TGTGCCAGCAGTCCACTGACAGGGACTAGTGGTTCACCCCTCCACTTT.

The rearrangement joins TRBV4-1 to TRBJ1-6, with 7 bases identical to TRBD1. The V segment lost 0 bases and the J segment 10 bases; nucleotides outside the gene matches: 6. Germline V gives CDR1 MGHRA, CDR2 YSYEKL. This CDR3 is 15 amino acids long. The CDR3 DNA is TGCGCCAGCAGCCAAGATCGAGGGGGCGGCTCACCCCTCCACTTT. It codes for CASSQDRGGGSPLHF.

J is TRBJ1-2 and V is TRBV5-1, with TRBD1 matching 9 bases. CDR1 SGHRS and CDR2 YFSETQ come from the germline V gene. This CDR3 region has 15 residues. J was trimmed by 7 bases and V by 3 bases; bases with no gene match: 10. The DNA for the CDR3 is TGCGCCAGCAGCTCAAACACCGGGACAGGGTTTGGCTACACCTTC. Amino acids: CASSSNTGTGFGYTF.

The rearrangement uses TRBV11-2 and TRBJ2-5, with D unclear. Germline CDR1 is SGHAT and CDR2 is FQNNGV. Trimming removed 3 bases at V and 3 bases at J, with 11 bases between. The CDR3 is 14 amino acids. The CDR3 nucleotides read TGTGCCAGCAGCTTGTTGGGCCATAAAGAGACCCAGTACTTC. Translating it yields CASSLLGHKETQYF.

There are a few counts of this clone. The chain couples TRBV11-2 to TRBJ1-1; 8 bases are a match to TRBD1. V shed 3 bases and J 11 bases; nucleotides not matched to a gene: 5. The CDR3 consists of 12 residues. CDR1 and CDR2 (germline): SGHAT, FQNNGV. The CDR3 reads CASSFHRGWAFF. The CDR3 nucleotides read TGTGCCAGCAGCTTCCACAGGGGGTGGGCTTTCTTT.

This chain connects TRBV4-3 to TRBJ2-3, with 7 bases fitting TRBD1. This CDR3 has 15 amino acids. V gave up 1 base and J gave up 3 bases; unmatched junction bases: 4. The germline CDR1 and CDR2 sequences are LGHNA and YSLEER. CDR3 protein: CASSQGQGHTDTQYF. DNA for the CDR3: TGCGCCAGCAGCCAAGGACAGGGCCATACAGATACGCAGTATTTT.

The chain joins TRBV16 to TRBJ2-5; D not resolved. CDR3 size: 13 residues. Deletions cut 4 bases from V and 1 base from J, with 7 bases between. Germline V gene sequence: CDR1 KGHSY, CDR2 FQNENV. CDR3 amino acids: CASSLNSQETQYF. Written as DNA, the CDR3 is TGTGCCAGCAGCCTAAATTCCCAAGAGACCCAGTACTTC. The variable domain in full, with the rest retrieved from reference TRBV16 and TRBJ2-5, is GEEVAQTPKHLVRGEGQKAKLYCAPIKGHSYVFWYQQVLKNEFKFLISFQNENVFDETGMPKERFSAKCLPNSPCSLEIQATKLEDSAVYFCASSLNSQETQYFGPGTRLLVL.

The table lists this clone with a few counts. CDR3 in DNA: TGTGCCAGCAGTGTTCATAGTGGCTACACCTTC. It yields the protein CASSVHSGYTF. The chain recombines TRBV28 with TRBJ1-2, with unresolved D. The CDR3 extends over 11 amino acids. Between the trimmed V and J ends, which lost 5 bases and 7 bases, there was a span of 8 bases. Germline V CDR1 and CDR2: MDHEN, SYDVKM.

The rearrangement uses TRBV29-1 and TRBJ1-2, with D possibly being TRBD1 (5 bases). Germline assignment: CDR1 SQVTM and CDR2 ANQGSEA. V shed 3 bases and J shed 8 bases, with 13 bases lying between them. The CDR3 contains 12 residues. The CDR3, as DNA: TGCAGCGTTGACCGCGGGGCGGGGGGCTACACCTTC. It translates to CSVDRGAGGYTF.

V gene TRBV2 combines with J gene TRBJ1-5, with 7 bases matching TRBD1. V was clipped by 2 bases and J by 6 bases; unmatched bases: 7. The CDR3 loop spans 15 amino acids. The germline V gene has CDR1 SNHLY and CDR2 FYNNEI. The CDR3 sequence is CASSEFGQGGQPQHF. CDR3 bases: TGTGCCAGCAGTGAATTCGGGCAGGGGGGTCAGCCCCAGCATTTT.

This chain uses TRBV7-2 with TRBJ1-5; 11 nucleotides agree with TRBD1. The CDR3 runs to 17 residues. V was clipped by 0 bases and J by 6 bases; unmatched bases: 7. The V gene's germline CDR1 is SGHTA and CDR2 FQGNSA. The CDR3 loop is CASSLAFGTGGGQPQHF. The CDR3 nucleotides are TGTGCCAGCAGCTTAGCGTTCGGGACAGGGGGAGGTCAGCCCCAGCATTTT.

This chain links TRBV15 with TRBJ1-1; 7 positions match TRBD1. Unmatched junction bases numbered 0, after V lost 1 base and J lost 4 bases. The CDR3 is 13 amino acids. Germline V lookup: CDR1 LNHNV, CDR2 YYDKDF (reference sequence). The CDR3 region is CATSRAGGTEAFF. The DNA for the CDR3 is TGTGCCACCAGCAGAGCAGGGGGCACTGAAGCTTTCTTT. Variable domain in full (rest from reference TRBV15 and TRBJ1-1): DAMVIQNPRYQVTQFGKPVTLSCSQTLNHNVMYWYQQKSSQAPKLLFHYYDKDFNNEADTPDNFQSRRPNTSFCFLDIRSPGLGDTAMYLCATSRAGGTEAFFGQGTRLTVV.